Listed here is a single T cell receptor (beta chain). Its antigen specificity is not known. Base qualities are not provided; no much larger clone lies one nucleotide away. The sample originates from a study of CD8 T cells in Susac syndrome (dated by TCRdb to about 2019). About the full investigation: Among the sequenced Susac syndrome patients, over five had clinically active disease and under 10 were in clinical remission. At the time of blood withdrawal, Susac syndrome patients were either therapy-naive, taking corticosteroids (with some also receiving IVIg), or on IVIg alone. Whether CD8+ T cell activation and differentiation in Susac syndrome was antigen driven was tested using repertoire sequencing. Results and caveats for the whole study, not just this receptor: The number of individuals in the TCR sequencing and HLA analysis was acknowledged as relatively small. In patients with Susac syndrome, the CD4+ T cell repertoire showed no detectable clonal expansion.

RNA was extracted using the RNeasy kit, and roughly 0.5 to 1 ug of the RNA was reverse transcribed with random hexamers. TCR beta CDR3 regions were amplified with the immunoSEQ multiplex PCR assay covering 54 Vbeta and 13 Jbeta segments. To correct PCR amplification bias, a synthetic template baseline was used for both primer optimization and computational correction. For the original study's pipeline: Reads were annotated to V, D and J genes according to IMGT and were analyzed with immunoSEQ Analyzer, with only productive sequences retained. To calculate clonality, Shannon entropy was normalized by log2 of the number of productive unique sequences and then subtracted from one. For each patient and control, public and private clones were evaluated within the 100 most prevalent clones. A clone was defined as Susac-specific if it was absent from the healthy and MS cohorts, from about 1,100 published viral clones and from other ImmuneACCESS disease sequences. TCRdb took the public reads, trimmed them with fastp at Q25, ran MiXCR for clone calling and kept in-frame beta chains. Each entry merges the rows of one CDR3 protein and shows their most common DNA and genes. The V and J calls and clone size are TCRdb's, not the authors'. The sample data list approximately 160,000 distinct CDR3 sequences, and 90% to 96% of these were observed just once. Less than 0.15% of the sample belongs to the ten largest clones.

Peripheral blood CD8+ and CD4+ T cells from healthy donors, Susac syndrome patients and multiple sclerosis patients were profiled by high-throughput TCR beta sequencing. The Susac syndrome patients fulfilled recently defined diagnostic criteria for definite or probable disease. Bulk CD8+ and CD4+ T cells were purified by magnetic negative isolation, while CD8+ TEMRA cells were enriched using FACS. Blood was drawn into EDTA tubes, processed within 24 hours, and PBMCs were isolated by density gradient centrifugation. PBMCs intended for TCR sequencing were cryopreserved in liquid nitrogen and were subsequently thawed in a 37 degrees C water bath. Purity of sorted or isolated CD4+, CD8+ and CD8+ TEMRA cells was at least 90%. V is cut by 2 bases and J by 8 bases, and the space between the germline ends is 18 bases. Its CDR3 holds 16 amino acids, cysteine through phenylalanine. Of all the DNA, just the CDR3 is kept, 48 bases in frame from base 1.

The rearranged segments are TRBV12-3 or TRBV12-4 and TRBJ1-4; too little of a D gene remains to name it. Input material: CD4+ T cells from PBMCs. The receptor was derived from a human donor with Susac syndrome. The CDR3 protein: CASSLNLFGKGEKLFF. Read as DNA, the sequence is TGTGCCAGCAGTTTAAATCTCTTCGGGAAGGGCGAAAAACTGTTTTTT.